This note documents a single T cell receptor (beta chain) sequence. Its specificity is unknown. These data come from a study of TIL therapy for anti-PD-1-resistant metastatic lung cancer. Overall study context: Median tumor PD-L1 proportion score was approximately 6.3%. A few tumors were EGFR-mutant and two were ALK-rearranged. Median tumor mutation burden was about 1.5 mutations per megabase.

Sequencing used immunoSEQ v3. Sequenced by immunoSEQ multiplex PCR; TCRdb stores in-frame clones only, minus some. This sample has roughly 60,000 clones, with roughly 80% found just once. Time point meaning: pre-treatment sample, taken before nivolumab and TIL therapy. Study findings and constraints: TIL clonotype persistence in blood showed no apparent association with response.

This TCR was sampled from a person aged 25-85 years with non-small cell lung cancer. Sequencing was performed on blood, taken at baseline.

CDR3 in DNA: TGTGCCAGCAGTTTTTCTTCGGCGGAGCAGTACTTC. Translating it yields CASSFSSAEQYF. The chain employs TRBV28 and TRBJ2-7; D remains unclear. This CDR3 contains 12 residues. V lost 3 bases and J lost 7, with 10 bases in between. CDR1 and CDR2 (germline): MDHEN, SYDVKM. The full variable domain, in which reference TRBV28 and TRBJ2-7 provide the parts outside the CDR3, is DVKVTQSSRYLVKRTGEKVFLECVQDMDHENMFWYRQDPGLGLRLIYFSYDVKMKEKGDIPEGYSVSREKKERFSLILESASTNQTSMYLCASSFSSAEQYFGPGTRLTVT.